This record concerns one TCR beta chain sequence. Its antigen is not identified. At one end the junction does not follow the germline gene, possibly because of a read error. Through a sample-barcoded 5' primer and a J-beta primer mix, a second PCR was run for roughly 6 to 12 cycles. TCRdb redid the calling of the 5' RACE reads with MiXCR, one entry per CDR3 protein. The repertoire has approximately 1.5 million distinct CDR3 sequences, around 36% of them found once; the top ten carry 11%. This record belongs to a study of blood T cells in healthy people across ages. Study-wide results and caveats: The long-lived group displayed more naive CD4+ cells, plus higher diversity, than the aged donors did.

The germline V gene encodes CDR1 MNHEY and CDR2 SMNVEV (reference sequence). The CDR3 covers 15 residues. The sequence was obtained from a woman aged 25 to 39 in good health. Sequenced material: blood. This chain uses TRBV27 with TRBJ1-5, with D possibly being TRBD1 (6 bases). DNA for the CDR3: TGTGCCAGCAGTTCTGGGGCGGGGGGCAATCAGCTCCAGCATTTT. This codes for CASSSGAGGNQLQHF.